A single sample is the source of the 30 T cell receptor beta chains below, sequenced in a study of shared clonotypes between healthy human individuals. Using immunoSEQ multiplex PCR, the repertoire was profiled, and TCRdb retains in-frame clones only, with some absent. The repertoire has 800,000 to 1,200,000 clones, approximately 80% of them found once; the top ten carry 0.4% to 0.55%. The material sequenced was memory CD4+ T cells from PBMCs. Subset given: CD45RA-negative fraction. These receptors originate from a young man in good health. Some clones in this sample may be carry-over from other donors' samples.

V is TRBV28 and J is TRBJ1-1; D gene uncertain. The CDR3 contains 12 residues. Germline CDR1 MDHEN, CDR2 SYDVKM. V shed 8 bases and J shed 1 base, with 8 bases lying between them. The CDR3 nucleotides read TGTGCCAGCGGGGAGGGGAACACTGAAGCTTTCTTT. It codes for CASGEGNTEAFF.

The chain combines TRBV19 with TRBJ1-5, with D possibly matching TRBD1 (6 bases). CDR1 LNHDA and CDR2 SQIVND come from the germline V gene (reference sequence). This CDR3 spans 12 amino acids. V lost 5 bases, J lost 5 bases, and 7 bases lay in between. CDR3 sequence: CASSGQYQPQHF. The CDR3 coding sequence is TGTGCCAGTAGTGGACAGTATCAGCCCCAGCATTTT. Together with reference TRBV19 and TRBJ1-5, the CDR3 gives the full variable domain: DGGITQSPKYLFRKEGQNVTLSCEQNLNHDAMYWYRQDPGQGLRLIYYSQIVNDFQKGDIAEGYSVSREKKESFPLTVTSAQKNPTAFYLCASSGQYQPQHFGDGTRLSIL.

The V and J genes are TRBV9 and TRBJ2-1, with TRBD2 as a possible D gene (5 bases). Trimming took 0 bases from V and 6 from J, leaving 13 bases between them. Germline-derived CDR1 and CDR2 are SGDLS and YYNGEE. There are 15 residues in the CDR3. The CDR3 loop is CASSVGRSGPNEQFF. As DNA, the CDR3 is TGTGCCAGCAGCGTAGGTAGGAGCGGTCCCAATGAGCAGTTCTTC.

V and J are TRBV6-4 and TRBJ1-2; D not certain. The CDR3 has 13 amino acids. V was clipped by 6 bases and J by 8 bases, with 16 bases between them. CDR1 and CDR2 (germline): MRHNA, SNTAGT. The CDR3 region is CASSAGGIGGYTF. The CDR3 DNA follows: TGTGCCAGCAGCGCAGGTGGGATAGGGGGCTACACCTTC.

V and J are TRBV9 and TRBJ2-3, with TRBD2 identical over 11 bases. Germline CDR1 SGDLS, CDR2 YYNGEE. J lost 3 bases, V lost 0 bases, and 3 bases had no gene match. The CDR3 is made up of 16 amino acids. CDR3 region: CASSVERLAGTDTQYF. CDR3 nucleotides: TGTGCCAGCAGCGTAGAACGACTAGCGGGAACAGATACGCAGTATTTT.

Details on this clone: A much more abundant neighbour one base away suggests this may be a read error. The same CDR3 can be traced to other DNA sequences in this sample. V usage is TRBV7-2 and J usage is TRBJ2-3; D gene unclear. Per germline, CDR1 SGHTA and CDR2 FQGNSA. The length of the CDR3 is 13 residues. V shed 3 bases and J shed 1 base, with 5 bases lying between them. The CDR3 here is CASSFSGTDTQYF. CDR3 in DNA: TGTGCCAGCAGCTTCAGCGGCACAGATACGCAGTATTTT. Complete variable domain (other parts from reference TRBV7-2 and TRBJ2-3): GAGVSQSPSNKVTEKGKDVELRCDPISGHTALYWYRQSLGQGLEFLIYFQGNSAPDKSGLPSDRFSAERTGGSVSTLTIQRTQQEDSAVYLCASSFSGTDTQYFGPGTRLTVL.

The chain has TRBV7-2 and TRBJ2-4, with TRBD2 matching 7 bases. The CDR3 spans 15 residues. In germline, CDR1 is SGHTA, CDR2 FQGNSA. V was pared by 2 bases and J by 5 bases, with 6 bases of the junction left unmatched. The CDR3: CASSLREGLENIQYF. The CDR3 DNA follows: TGTGCCAGCAGCTTAAGGGAGGGCCTTGAAAACATTCAGTACTTC.

The chain is built from TRBV5-1 and TRBJ2-5; 7 bases map to TRBD1. This CDR3 has 15 amino acids. V trimming: 4 bases; J trimming: 1 base; junction bases outside the gene matches: 7. Germline values: CDR1 SGHRS, CDR2 YFSETQ. The CDR3 coding sequence is TGCGCCAGCAGCGGACCGACAGGGTTCCAAGAGACCCAGTACTTC. This translates into CASSGPTGFQETQYF.

This clone was counted only a few times. The chain employs TRBV13 and TRBJ1-1; 9 bases are shared with TRBD1. CDR3 size: 15 residues. CDR1 is PRHDT, CDR2 FYEKMQ, per germline (reference sequence). The V and J ends lost 2 bases and 3 bases, in that order; junction bases with no gene match: 4. This CDR3 reads CASSLQTGGHTEAFF. The CDR3 region has the DNA TGTGCCAGCAGCTTACAAACAGGGGGCCACACTGAAGCTTTCTTT.

In its sample, this clone was seen once. V and J are TRBV28 and TRBJ2-7, with TRBD2 matching over 9 bases. V was clipped by 1 base and J by 0 bases; unmatched bases: 13. CDR1 is MDHEN and CDR2 is SYDVKM in the germline V gene. This CDR3 has 19 residues. The CDR3 nucleotides are TGTGCCAGCAGTTTATCGTACGGTCGGGCTAGCGGGGTCTCCTACGAGCAGTACTTC. Protein product: CASSLSYGRASGVSYEQYF.

The chain combines TRBV29-1 with TRBJ1-1; 10 bases line up with TRBD1. The length of the CDR3 is 14 residues. The ends lost 3 bases at V and 2 bases at J; junction bases unmatched: 3. Germline assignment: CDR1 SQVTM and CDR2 ANQGSEA. CDR3 DNA: TGCAGCGTTGATTGGACAGGGGGAAACACTGAAGCTTTCTTT. It is translated as CSVDWTGGNTEAFF.

The chain joins TRBV6-6 to TRBJ2-2; 8 bases align to TRBD1. V gave up 6 bases and J gave up 1 base; unmatched junction bases: 7. The CDR3 is 16 amino acids. Germline CDR1 reads MNHNY; CDR2 reads SVGAGI (reference sequence). CDR3 protein: CASRRQGAQNTGELFF. In nucleotides, the CDR3 is TGTGCCAGCAGACGCCAGGGGGCGCAGAACACCGGGGAGCTGTTTTTT.

This chain uses TRBV6-1 with TRBJ2-5; D not certain. The CDR3 sequence is 14 residues long. Germline loops: CDR1 MNHNS, CDR2 SASEGT. Trimming pared 6 bases from V and 0 bases from J, leaving 11 bases between. CDR3 coding DNA: TGTGCCAGCAGCGGGCGACGGAACCAAGAGACCCAGTACTTC. Translating it yields CASSGRRNQETQYF.

The gene calls are TRBV7-2 and TRBJ2-3; D uncertain. The CDR3 loop spans 13 amino acids. CDR1 and CDR2 (germline): SGHTA, FQGNSA. V was cut by 3 bases and J by 5 bases, with 9 bases left in between. CDR3 region: CASSFRPGDTQYF. CDR3 in DNA: TGTGCCAGCAGCTTCCGGCCGGGAGATACGCAGTATTTT.

This clone was detected a few times. V and J are TRBV28 and TRBJ2-4; D gene ambiguous. V gave up 1 base and J gave up 0 bases, with 10 bases separating them. Germline CDR1 is MDHEN and CDR2 is SYDVKM. The CDR3 spans 16 residues. The CDR3 coding sequence is TGTGCCAGCAGTTTATTGACAACATTAGCCAAAAACATTCAGTACTTC. Translation: CASSLLTTLAKNIQYF. Drawing the rest from reference TRBV28 and TRBJ2-4, the complete variable domain is DVKVTQSSRYLVKRTGEKVFLECVQDMDHENMFWYRQDPGLGLRLIYFSYDVKMKEKGDIPEGYSVSREKKERFSLILESASTNQTSMYLCASSLLTTLAKNIQYFGAGTRLSVL.

This clone was seen repeatedly, ten times or more. The rearrangement joins TRBV28 to TRBJ2-1; D may be TRBD2 (7 bases). The V gene lost 0 bases and the J gene lost 5 bases, with 14 bases spanning the gap. Per germline, CDR1 MDHEN and CDR2 SYDVKM. The CDR3 loop spans 16 amino acids. CDR3 bases: TGTGCCAGCAGTTTATGGGGGGCCGCGGGAGACAATGAGCAGTTCTTC. Translating it yields CASSLWGAAGDNEQFF.

The chain uses TRBV7-8 and TRBJ2-7; 10 bases are a match to TRBD2. The CDR3 has 15 residues. The V gene end was trimmed by 2 bases and the J gene end by 3 bases; junction bases not matched to a gene: 4. The germline V gene has CDR1 SGHVS and CDR2 FQNEAQ. The CDR3 DNA reads TGTGCCAGCAGCTTACTAGCGGGGGCCGACTACGAGCAGTACTTC. Translated: CASSLLAGADYEQYF.

The chain carries TRBV6-1 and TRBJ1-5; D gene uncertain. Trimming cost V 2 bases and J 7 bases, with 18 bases left between them. CDR1 MNHNS and CDR2 SASEGT come from the germline V gene. CDR3 length: 16 amino acids. CDR3 protein: CASSERNRGSRQPQHF. The DNA for the CDR3 is TGTGCCAGCAGTGAACGTAATAGAGGGTCGAGGCAGCCCCAGCATTTT.

The chain is built from TRBV2 and TRBJ2-7; D call uncertain. The V gene's germline CDR1 is SNHLY and CDR2 FYNNEI. The CDR3 contains 11 residues. Trimming pared 7 bases from V and 3 bases from J, leaving 7 bases between. DNA for the CDR3: TGTGCCAGCAAAGGGTTCTACGAGCAGTACTTC. Its protein product is CASKGFYEQYF.

This clone is a singleton in its sample. The chain has TRBV28 and TRBJ1-1; D may be TRBD1 (5 bases). The V end lost 3 bases, the J end lost 8 bases, and 16 bases lay between the germline ends. CDR3 length equals 14 residues. Germline V gene sequence: CDR1 MDHEN, CDR2 SYDVKM. CDR3 in amino acids: CASSFGNLQGEAFF. The CDR3 DNA reads as TGTGCCAGCAGTTTCGGAAACCTTCAGGGAGAAGCTTTCTTT.

This clone occurred a few times. This chain links TRBV12-5 with TRBJ2-3, with D unresolved. CDR3 length equals 12 residues. V dropped 6 bases and J dropped 4 bases, with 8 bases sitting between them. The germline V gene encodes CDR1 LGHNT and CDR2 FRNRAP. CDR3 DNA: TGTGCTAGTGGCCCCGGACCAGATACGCAGTATTTT. Residues: CASGPGPDTQYF. The full variable domain, rest sourced from reference TRBV12-5 and TRBJ2-3, is DARVTQTPRHKVTEMGQEVTMRCQPILGHNTVFWYRQTMMQGLELLAYFRNRAPLDDSGMPKDRFSAEMPDATLATLKIQPSEPRDSAVYFCASGPGPDTQYFGPGTRLTVL.

V is TRBV30 and J is TRBJ1-3, with TRBD1 matching 7 bases. This CDR3 is built from 16 residues. CDR1 GTSNPN and CDR2 SVGIG come from the germline V gene (reference sequence). The J segment lost 0 bases and the V segment lost 3 bases, leaving 8 bases of the junction unmatched. The DNA for the CDR3 is TGTGCCTGGAGCTTCGACAGGGCCAACTCTGGAAACACCATATATTTT. Amino acids: CAWSFDRANSGNTIYF.

The genes are TRBV2 and TRBJ2-3, with D possibly TRBD2 on 6 matching bases. The CDR3 is 15 residues long. Germline V lookup: CDR1 SNHLY, CDR2 FYNNEI. The V gene lost 2 bases and the J gene lost 1 base, with 10 bases spanning the gap. The CDR3 sequence is CASSEMGGGTDTQYF. For the CDR3, the DNA is TGTGCCAGCAGTGAAATGGGAGGAGGCACAGATACGCAGTATTTT.

The chain carries TRBV4-1 and TRBJ2-3, with a tentative D call TRBD1 (6 bases). CDR1 is MGHRA, CDR2 YSYEKL, per germline. The CDR3 is 13 amino acids. V dropped 5 bases and J dropped 0 bases, with 6 bases sitting between them. CDR3 loop: CASSRGSTDTQYF. The CDR3 nucleotides read TGCGCCAGCAGCAGGGGGAGCACAGATACGCAGTATTTT.

This clone was found once. V gene TRBV6-5 combines with J gene TRBJ1-2; possible D gene TRBD1, 6 bases. V was pared by 6 bases and J by 7 bases, with 9 bases between. CDR1 MNHEY and CDR2 SVGAGI come from the germline V gene. This CDR3 has 11 residues. The DNA of the CDR3 is TGTGCCAGCAGCCCAGGGGTTGGCTACACCTTC. Translated: CASSPGVGYTF.

The chain uses TRBV16 and TRBJ2-1; perhaps D is TRBD1 or TRBD2 (5 bases each). The CDR3 totals 15 residues. Germline V gives CDR1 KGHSY, CDR2 FQNENV. Trimming shortened V by 2 bases and J by 3 bases, and 11 bases separated the two germline ends. The CDR3 coding sequence is TGTGCCAGCAGCCAACGGGACCTTAACTACAATGAGCAGTTCTTC. Its translation is CASSQRDLNYNEQFF.

This clone was seen only a few times. The V call is TRBV7-8, the J call TRBJ1-2; D unresolved. The CDR3 sequence is 12 residues long. Trimming shortened V by 5 bases and J by 11 bases, and 15 bases separated the two germline ends. Looked up from germline, CDR1 is SGHVS and CDR2 is FQNEAQ. The chain's CDR3 is CASSLGLLRYTF. The CDR3 coding sequence is TGTGCCAGCAGCCTAGGTCTCTTGAGGTACACCTTC.

The chain carries TRBV12-5 and TRBJ1-2; D is unresolved. CDR1 and CDR2 from the germline V gene are LGHNT and FRNRAP. This CDR3 has 14 residues. Trimming stripped 5 bases from V and 6 bases from J, with 16 bases between. The CDR3 loop is CASGLGGGIDGYTF. The CDR3 bases are TGTGCTAGTGGTCTAGGAGGTGGTATCGATGGCTACACCTTC.

The genes are TRBV27 and TRBJ1-4; TRBD1 might be the D (6 bases). The V and J ends lost 5 bases and 6 bases respectively, with 10 bases between them. Germline CDR1 and CDR2: MNHEY and SMNVEV (reference sequence). The CDR3 contains 13 residues. The CDR3 DNA reads TGTGCCAGCAGTCGGGACAAGGATGAAAAACTGTTTTTT. This gives the protein CASSRDKDEKLFF. The variable domain in full, completed from reference TRBV27 and TRBJ1-4, reads EAQVTQNPRYLITVTGKKLTVTCSQNMNHEYMSWYRQDPGLGLRQIYYSMNVEVTDKGDVPEGYKVSRKEKRNFPLILESPSPNQTSLYFCASSRDKDEKLFFGSGTQLSVL.

This sequence joins TRBV29-1 and TRBJ1-1; D gene ambiguous. Germline-derived CDR1 and CDR2 are SQVTM and ANQGSEA. Trimming cost V 4 bases and J 4 bases, with 13 bases left between them. The CDR3 has 13 amino acids. The CDR3 DNA sequence: TGCAGCGTTGTGGCGCGTGGTGGCACTGAAGCTTTCTTT. Translated: CSVVARGGTEAFF.